The clone carrying this TCR beta chain showed up many times. What it binds is not known. The authors prepared the TCRbeta library with unique molecular identifiers. MiXCR, applied by TCRdb to the PCR reads, yields one record per CDR3 protein. This table has just under 350,000 distinct CDR3 sequences, around 16% appearing once. The source of the sample is a study of T-cell reconstitution after alpha-beta-depleted transplantation in children. Study-wide points: Alpha-beta T cells about two months after transplant reportedly derived from several hundred expanded graft clones. It was newly produced T cells that mostly accounted for T-cell counts and diversity one year after transplant. Several patients had high TCRbeta diversity at day 60; it came from surviving recipient T cells and thymic progenitors.

Specimen: PBMCs, mostly from graft donor cells, collected 360 days after TCRalphabeta/CD19-depleted stem cell transplant. This receptor was obtained from a male patient aged 2 to 9 who had a stem cell transplant for acute lymphoblastic leukemia, so the T cells may come from the graft donor.

The CDR3: CATSRVAGGPGTYNEQFF. CDR3 sequence (DNA): TGTGCCACCAGCAGAGTAGCGGGAGGGCCAGGAACCTACAATGAGCAGTTCTTC. The chain links TRBV15 to TRBJ2-1, with 11 bases aligning to TRBD2. This CDR3 has 18 residues. Germline CDR1 reads LNHNV; CDR2 reads YYDKDF (reference sequence). V was clipped by 1 base and J by 2 bases; unmatched bases: 7.